The 20 T cell receptor beta chains below all came from one sample that was sequenced in a study of blood T cells in healthy people across ages. Combining a sample-barcoded 5' primer with a J-beta primer mix, a second PCR ran for 7 to 11 cycles. TCRdb reprocessed the 5' RACE reads with MiXCR, giving one entry per CDR3 protein. In the table there are about 970,000 distinct CDR3 sequences, roughly 51% of which are singletons. Sequenced sample: blood. Every receptor here comes from a woman aged 60-70 years in good health.

This chain links TRBV25-1 with TRBJ2-7; 9 bases align to TRBD1. The length of the CDR3 is 16 residues. The V segment lost 5 bases and the J segment 0 bases; nucleotides outside the gene matches: 8. The V gene's germline CDR1 is MGHDK and CDR2 SYGVNS. The CDR3 loop reads CASSYPGTGSSYEQYF. The CDR3 DNA is TGTGCCAGCAGTTACCCCGGGACAGGGAGCTCCTACGAGCAGTACTTC.

This clonotype was detected ten times or more. V gene TRBV12-3 or TRBV12-4 combines with J gene TRBJ2-7; 9 positions match TRBD1. J was trimmed by 0 bases and V by 6 bases; bases with no gene match: 9. The CDR3 is made up of 16 amino acids. The CDR3 nucleotides are TGTGCCAGCAGCCCCCGCCAGGACAGGGGCTCCTACGAGCAGTACTTC. Residues: CASSPRQDRGSYEQYF.

This clonotype was observed a few times. V and J are TRBV12-3 or TRBV12-4 and TRBJ2-3, with a possible D match to TRBD2 (5 bases). With 10 bases removed from V and 2 bases from J, the gap between germline ends came to 16 bases. The CDR3 loop spans 14 amino acids. The CDR3 protein is CATQVRETTDTQYF. In nucleotides, the CDR3 is TGTGCCACCCAAGTACGGGAAACCACAGATACGCAGTATTTT.

The gene calls are TRBV6-2 or TRBV6-3 and TRBJ2-7; D is unclear. CDR3 length: 12 residues. Germline CDR1 is MNHEY and CDR2 is SVGEGT. The V gene lost 6 bases and the J gene lost 5 bases, with 11 bases spanning the gap. CDR3 in amino acids: CASRGMKDEQYF. For the CDR3, the DNA is TGTGCCAGCAGGGGGATGAAGGACGAGCAGTACTTC.

There are a few counts of this clonotype. The chain carries TRBV3-1 and TRBJ2-5; TRBD1 aligns across 7 bases. The germline gives CDR1 LGHDT, CDR2 YNNKEL (reference sequence). J gave up 2 bases and V 5 bases, and 5 bases lay outside the gene matches. The CDR3 covers 14 residues. The CDR3 DNA sequence: TGTGCCAGCAGCACCCCGGGACAGCAAGAGACCCAGTACTTC. As protein: CASSTPGQQETQYF.

This clonotype was counted between two and nine times. The V call is TRBV29-1, the J call TRBJ2-1; D perhaps matches TRBD1 (6 bases). V lost 4 bases and J lost 10, with 11 bases in between. Per germline, CDR1 SQVTM and CDR2 ANQGSEA. The CDR3 runs 11 residues. The DNA of the CDR3 is TGCAGCGTTGGAGACAGGACCGAGCAGTTCTTC. This translates into CSVGDRTEQFF.

The V and J genes are TRBV29-1 and TRBJ2-1, with a possible D match to TRBD2 (6 bases). The DNA end is a closer match to TRBJ2-7, so the J assignment may be wrong. The length of the CDR3 is 13 residues. Germline V gene lookup returns CDR1 SQVTM and CDR2 ANQGSEA. In DNA, the CDR3 is TGCAGCGTTGTAGGGACTGCCTACAATGAGCAGTACTTC. It is translated as CSVVGTAYNEQYF.

The chain is built from TRBV18 and TRBJ2-3, with 7 bases matching TRBD1. The CDR3 runs 16 residues. The V gene end was trimmed by 4 bases and the J gene end by 3 bases; junction bases not matched to a gene: 10. Germline V CDR1 and CDR2: KGHSH, LQKENI. The CDR3 nucleotides read TGTGCCAGCTCACTACGACAGGGTCCAACGACAGATACGCAGTATTTT. Residues: CASSLRQGPTTDTQYF.

The chain links TRBV29-1 to TRBJ2-7, with a tentative D call TRBD2 (5 bases). The germline V gene has CDR1 SQVTM and CDR2 ANQGSEA. Trimming took off 6 bases at V and 6 bases at J, with 12 bases between the two ends. CDR3 length: 11 residues. This chain's CDR3 is CSVGLGGEQYF. CDR3 bases: TGCAGCGTCGGACTGGGTGGCGAGCAGTACTTC.

This clonotype was detected only a few times. The V gene is TRBV4-3, the J gene TRBJ2-7; unclear D gene. The CDR3 loop spans 13 amino acids. In germline, CDR1 is LGHNA, CDR2 YSLEER. V dropped 3 bases and J dropped 5 bases, with 11 bases sitting between them. The CDR3 reads CASSHAPGHEQYF. The CDR3 DNA sequence: TGCGCCAGCAGCCACGCGCCAGGCCACGAGCAGTACTTC.

V gene TRBV29-1 combines with J gene TRBJ2-1; tentatively, D is TRBD2 (5 bases). The J call may be wrong; the DNA end is better matched by TRBJ2-7. The CDR3 is made up of 13 amino acids. Germline V gene data show CDR1 as SQVTM and CDR2 as ANQGSEA. This CDR3 reads CSAGLGIYNEQYF. The CDR3 DNA reads TGCAGCGCCGGACTGGGGATCTACAATGAGCAGTACTTC.

This chain links TRBV25-1 with TRBJ2-4, with 7 nucleotides matching TRBD1. The CDR3 length is 13 residues. Trimming at V came to 6 bases and at J to 5 bases, leaving 4 bases not matched to a gene. CDR1 and CDR2 from the germline V gene are MGHDK and SYGVNS. The CDR3 region has the DNA TGTGCCAGCAGGGGAACAGGGGAAAACATTCAGTACTTC. It specifies CASRGTGENIQYF.

This clonotype showed up many times. This chain joins TRBV3-1 and TRBJ2-1; 9 bases map to TRBD2. The CDR3 loop spans 20 amino acids. The trim removed 0 bases at V and 1 base at J, leaving 13 bases unmatched. Germline V gives CDR1 LGHDT, CDR2 YNNKEL (reference sequence). In DNA form, the CDR3 reads TGTGCCAGCAGCCAAGATATTGGTAAGAGCGGGAGGTTTTCCTACAATGAGCAGTTCTTC. The encoded protein is CASSQDIGKSGRFSYNEQFF.

Comment on this clonotype: At one end, the junction sequence differs from germline, possibly due to a read error. The chain recombines TRBV18 with TRBJ2-7; TRBD2 aligns across 7 bases. The CDR3 loop spans 15 amino acids. The germline gives CDR1 KGHSH, CDR2 LQKENI. The CDR3 coding sequence is TGCGCCAGCTCACCCGCTAGCGGAAATTTCTACGAGCAGTACTTC. Translation gives CASSPASGNFYEQYF.

The chain uses TRBV10-3 and TRBJ1-2; D gene unclear. The CDR3 covers 15 residues. Germline V gene data show CDR1 as ENHRY and CDR2 as SYGVKD. Trimming pared 6 bases from V and 0 bases from J, leaving 14 bases between. Here the CDR3 reads CAIRSTDPANYGYTF. CDR3 in DNA: TGTGCCATCAGATCGACGGACCCAGCTAACTATGGCTACACCTTC.

The V gene is TRBV29-1, the J gene TRBJ1-1; unclear D gene. The V gene lost 4 bases and the J gene lost 4 bases, with 13 bases spanning the gap. In germline, CDR1 is SQVTM, CDR2 ANQGSEA. The CDR3 is 13 amino acids. In DNA form, the CDR3 reads TGCAGCGTTGGTACCGGGAGGGTCACTGAAGCTTTCTTT. Protein: CSVGTGRVTEAFF.

This clonotype was counted a single time. This sequence joins TRBV20-1 and TRBJ2-6; no definite D call. Trimming took off 7 bases at V and 1 base at J, with 11 bases between the two ends. Per germline, CDR1 DFQATT and CDR2 SNEGSKA (reference sequence). The CDR3 is 14 residues long. This CDR3 is CSVGSRSGANVLTF. CDR3 nucleotides: TGCAGTGTAGGGTCCCGTTCTGGGGCCAACGTCCTGACTTTC.

The chain employs TRBV2 and TRBJ2-7; weak D call: TRBD2 (5 bases). Trimming removed 6 bases at V and 4 bases at J, with 19 bases between. CDR3 length equals 15 residues. Germline V gene sequence: CDR1 SNHLY, CDR2 FYNNEI. CDR3 nucleotide sequence: TGTGCCAGCAGCGACCCCAATGCGGCGGGTTACGAGCAGTACTTC. It translates to CASSDPNAAGYEQYF. Full variable domain (rest looked up from reference TRBV2 and TRBJ2-7): EPEVTQTPSHQVTQMGQEVILRCVPISNHLYFYWYRQILGQKVEFLVSFYNNEISEKSEIFDDQFSVERPDGSNFTLKIRSTKLEDSAMYFCASSDPNAAGYEQYFGPGTRLTVT.

The chain has TRBV27 and TRBJ1-5; unclear D gene. CDR3 size: 14 residues. The ends were cut back, 5 bases at V and 2 bases at J, with 10 bases in the middle. The germline V gene has CDR1 MNHEY and CDR2 SMNVEV (reference sequence). In DNA, the CDR3 is TGTGCCAGCAGTCTCACGCGACGCAATCAGCCCCAGCATTTT. This translates into CASSLTRRNQPQHF.

This chain joins TRBV27 and TRBJ2-3; D gene ambiguous. The CDR3 spans 14 residues. V lost 3 bases to trimming and J lost 2 bases, with 9 bases between them. Germline V lookup: CDR1 MNHEY, CDR2 SMNVEV (reference sequence). CDR3 coding DNA: TGTGCCAGCAGTTTCCTCCGAGTCACAGATACGCAGTATTTT. Residues: CASSFLRVTDTQYF.